A selection of T cell receptor beta chains follows, all from one sample in a study of beta chain features in type 1 diabetes. Generated by immunoSEQ multiplex PCR, the TCRdb table keeps only in-frame clones and is missing some. The data hold almost 350,000 clones, with less than 10% observed a single time. Sequenced: central memory CD4+ T cells from blood. Receptors were obtained from a woman between 18 and 29 years old in good health. Each CDR3 is given with its conserved first and last residue. D genes are given only for firm matches. The size field is filled for only some rows; it gives once, few, many or a size class.

TRBJ1-4 | . | . | TRBV25-1 | CASSVGQPGEKLFF | TGTGCCAGCAGTGTGGGCCAACCGGGTGAAAAACTGTTTTTT
TRBJ2-1 | . | TRBD1 | TRBV7-2 | CASSLVEYRTGTGNNEQFF | TGTGCCAGCAGCTTAGTAGAATACCGGACCGGGACAGGGAACAATGAGCAGTTCTTC
TRBJ1-1 | few | . | TRBV14 | CASSQEIRGLTEAFF | TGTGCCAGCAGCCAAGAGATAAGGGGATTAACTGAAGCTTTCTTT
TRBJ2-3 | . | . | TRBV2 | CASALGGDSPDTQYF | TGTGCCAGTGCTTTGGGGGGAGATAGTCCAGATACGCAGTATTTT
TRBJ1-4 | few | . | TRBV5-4 | CASGMDINEKLFF | TGTGCCAGCGGGATGGACATCAATGAAAAACTGTTTTTT
TRBJ2-7 | few | TRBD1 | TRBV7-9 | CASSLGQTGYEQYF | TGTGCCAGCAGCTTGGGTCAGACAGGGTACGAGCAGTACTTC
TRBJ1-5 | few | . | TRBV19 | CASSIAPSAGNQPQHF | TGTGCCAGTAGTATAGCTCCGTCGGCGGGCAATCAGCCCCAGCATTTT
TRBJ1-1 | many | TRBD1 | TRBV7-9 | CASSYQGVNTEAFF | TGTGCCAGCAGCTATCAGGGGGTGAACACTGAAGCTTTCTTT
TRBJ2-5 | . | TRBD1 | TRBV11-1 | CASSLQGEWGKETQYF | TGTGCCAGCAGCTTACAGGGGGAGTGGGGCAAAGAGACCCAGTACTTC
TRBJ2-1 | . | . | TRBV5-1 | CASSSNPGGPIFEQFF | TGCGCCAGCAGCAGTAATCCCGGGGGACCTATCTTTGAGCAGTTCTTC
TRBJ1-2 | few | . | TRBV7-2 | CASSLVSFARDDYGYTF | TGTGCCAGCAGCTTAGTTTCTTTTGCCAGGGACGACTATGGCTACACCTTC
TRBJ2-7 | many | TRBD2 | TRBV2 | CASSGLAGGYEQYF | TGTGCCAGCAGTGGACTAGCGGGAGGTTACGAGCAGTACTTC
TRBJ1-2 | few | . | TRBV7-2 | CASSPHQGMDYGYTF | TGTGCCAGCAGCCCTCACCAGGGGATGGACTATGGCTACACCTTC
TRBJ2-5 | few | . | TRBV5-4 | CASSLRDPWGSQYF | TGTGCCAGCAGCCTAAGGGACCCATGGGGGTCCCAGTACTTC
TRBJ2-1 | few | TRBD1 | TRBV28 | CASSLWGQGSNEQFF | TGTGCCAGCAGTTTATGGGGACAGGGATCCAATGAGCAGTTCTTC
TRBJ2-1 | . | TRBD2 | TRBV7-3 | CASSLGTRNEQFF | TGTGCCAGCAGCCTCGGGACTAGGAATGAGCAGTTCTTC
TRBJ2-7 | once | . | TRBV5-6 | CASSLVTDTQLPYEQYF | TGTGCCAGCAGCTTGGTTACAGACACTCAATTGCCCTACGAGCAGTACTTC
TRBJ2-6 | few | . | TRBV7-2 | CASSESSGSGANVLTF | TGTGCCAGCAGCGAGAGTTCGGGCTCTGGGGCCAACGTCCTGACTTTC
TRBJ2-3 | few | TRBD2 | TRBV5-1 | CASRAGSYTDTQYF | TGCGCCAGCAGAGCGGGATCCTACACAGATACGCAGTATTTT
TRBJ2-3 | . | . | TRBV7-2 | CASSLLGSTDTQYF | TGTGCCAGCAGCTTACTGGGCAGCACAGATACGCAGTATTTT
TRBJ2-1 | few | . | TRBV25-1 | CASTPRSGGHEQFF | TGTGCCAGCACCCCTAGGTCGGGGGGCCATGAGCAGTTCTTC
TRBJ1-1 | few | . | TRBV25-1 | CAIQGLRDTEAFF | TGTGCCATCCAGGGCCTTAGGGACACTGAAGCTTTCTTT
TRBJ2-5 | many | TRBD1 | TRBV2 | CASIQGGIQETQYF | TGTGCCAGCATACAGGGGGGTATACAAGAGACCCAGTACTTC
TRBJ1-2 | . | . | TRBV7-9 | CASSRNPAGRYGYTF | TGTGCCAGCAGCCGGAACCCCGCGGGTCGATATGGCTACACCTTC
TRBJ2-3 | . | . | TRBV19 | CASSMGTAGRSQYF | TGTGCCAGTAGTATGGGGACCGCGGGGAGATCGCAGTATTTT
TRBJ2-3 | . | . | TRBV29-1 | CSVPARSQTDTQYF | TGCAGCGTCCCCGCAAGAAGTCAGACAGATACGCAGTATTTT
TRBJ2-7 | few | . | TRBV5-1 | CASSYSSDYEQYF | TGCGCCAGCAGCTATAGCAGCGACTACGAGCAGTACTTC
TRBJ1-4 | few | . | TRBV18 | CASSPPATNEKLFF | TGTGCCAGCTCACCACCTGCAACTAATGAAAAACTGTTTTTT
TRBJ1-1 | few | TRBD1 | TRBV6-6 | CASRETGGTEAFF | TGTGCCAGCAGGGAGACAGGGGGCACTGAAGCTTTCTTT
TRBJ2-3 | . | . | TRBV6-5 | CASSYSVGADTQYF | TGTGCCAGCAGTTACTCGGTTGGGGCAGATACGCAGTATTTT
TRBJ2-5 | . | . | TRBV7-2 | CASSLDTEETQYF | TGTGCCAGCAGCTTAGATACCGAAGAGACCCAGTACTTC
TRBJ1-1 | . | TRBD1 | TRBV7-9 | CASSLTGGTEAFF | TGCGCCAGCAGCCTGACAGGGGGAACTGAAGCTTTCTTT
TRBJ1-2 | few | TRBD1 | TRBV6-5 | CASSYSNTGESGYTF | TGTGCCAGCAGTTACTCGAACACAGGGGAAAGCGGCTACACCTTC
TRBJ2-1 | many | . | TRBV11-2 | CASGRYNEQFF | TGTGCCAGCGGGAGATACAATGAGCAGTTCTTC
TRBJ2-5 | many | . | TRBV5-4 | CASSPGQGETQYF | TGTGCCAGCAGCCCCGGGCAGGGGGAGACCCAGTACTTC
TRBJ2-1 | . | TRBD2 | TRBV7-9 | CASNPAQAGALDEQFF | TGTGCCAGCAACCCCGCCCAGGCGGGAGCTCTGGATGAGCAGTTCTTC
TRBJ2-1 | many | TRBD2 | TRBV14 | CASSQGRLAGNEQFF | TGTGCCAGCAGCCAAGGGAGACTAGCTGGTAATGAGCAGTTCTTC
TRBJ2-3 | . | TRBD2 | TRBV30 | CAWSRTSGTDTQYF | TGTGCCTGGAGTAGGACTAGCGGGACAGATACGCAGTATTTT
TRBJ1-5 | few | TRBD1 | TRBV6-6 | CASSRDRGYVPQHF | TGTGCCAGCAGTCGGGACAGGGGGTATGTGCCCCAGCATTTT
TRBJ2-1 | few | TRBD1 | TRBV19 | CASRGTGESSYNEQFF | TGTGCCAGTAGGGGGACAGGCGAGAGCTCCTACAATGAGCAGTTCTTC
TRBJ1-2 | many | . | TRBV7-9 | CASSLRTTNYGYTF | TGTGCCAGCAGCCTAAGGACTACTAACTATGGCTACACCTTC
TRBJ2-5 | few | TRBD2 | TRBV5-1 | CASSVPSGGETQYF | TGCGCCAGCAGCGTACCTAGCGGGGGAGAGACCCAGTACTTC
TRBJ2-1 | . | TRBD2 | TRBV6-6 | CASNPGTSGSREQFF | TGTGCCAGCAACCCCGGGACTAGCGGGAGTCGGGAGCAGTTCTTC
TRBJ1-2 | . | . | TRBV19 | CASSIQGYGYTF | TGTGCCAGTAGTATCCAAGGCTATGGCTACACCTTC
TRBJ2-1 | . | . | TRBV27 | CASSLEGYNEQFF | TGTGCCAGCAGTTTAGAAGGGTACAATGAGCAGTTCTTC
TRBJ2-5 | . | . | TRBV11-1 | CASSFSQYQETQYF | TGTGCCAGCAGCTTCTCCCAGTACCAAGAGACCCAGTACTTC
TRBJ2-6 | . | . | TRBV2 | CATDRSTGANVLTF | TGTGCCACAGACAGGTCTACTGGGGCCAACGTCCTGACTTTC
TRBJ2-3 | few | . | TRBV4-3 | CASSQVFPAGDTQYF | TGCGCCAGCAGCCAAGTTTTCCCTGCTGGAGATACGCAGTATTTT
TRBJ1-2 | . | . | TRBV5-4 | CASSLAGTIGYTF | TGTGCCAGCAGCTTGGCTGGGACTATCGGCTACACCTTC
TRBJ2-5 | few | . | TRBV7-9 | CASSLVGQETQYF | TGTGCCAGCAGCTTAGTTGGCCAAGAGACCCAGTACTTC
TRBJ1-2 | . | . | TRBV28 | CASTSHQGSVDYGYTF | TGTGCCAGCACCAGCCATCAGGGGAGCGTGGACTATGGCTACACCTTC
TRBJ1-1 | few | . | TRBV6-1 | CATRFGWENTEAFF | TGTGCCACACGATTCGGGTGGGAGAACACTGAAGCTTTCTTT
TRBJ2-7 | . | . | TRBV29-1 | CSVADGYSYEQYF | TGCAGCGTGGCGGATGGATACTCCTACGAGCAGTACTTC
TRBJ1-5 | . | . | TRBV21-1 | CASSKVCRGKSNQPQHF | TGTGCCAGCAGCAAAGTATGCAGGGGCAAGAGCAATCAGCCCCAGCATTTT
TRBJ2-6 | few | TRBD1 | TRBV28 | CASRTGGGSGANVLTF | TGTGCCAGCAGGACAGGGGGAGGCTCTGGGGCCAACGTCCTGACTTTC